The present T cell receptor (beta chain) was sequenced within a study of blood T cell repertoires in COVID-19. CDR3 length equals 18 residues. After removal of 1 base from V and 3 bases from J, the junction contained 11 bases not matched to a gene. Germline CDR1 and CDR2: SEHNR and FQNEAQ (reference sequence). Authors' data handling: For nucleated cells, counts were estimated from reference gene primer amplification. The protocol was immunoSEQ multiplex PCR, while the TCRdb copy is restricted to in-frame clones and leaves out a portion. That table supplies the V and J calls and clone size; D and trimming were determined from the DNA. The sample shows 85,000 to 120,000 clones, roughly 80% of them seen only once. This clone was observed at least ten times.

The sequence was obtained from a woman in her fifties or sixties with acute or convalescent COVID-19. The chain couples TRBV7-9 to TRBJ2-1; TRBD2 matches at 8 bases. The sequenced material came from peripheral blood. The CDR3 spells CASSLGSSGAVLYNEQFF. The CDR3 DNA sequence: TGTGCCAGCAGCTTAGGAAGTAGCGGGGCCGTTCTCTACAATGAGCAGTTCTTC.